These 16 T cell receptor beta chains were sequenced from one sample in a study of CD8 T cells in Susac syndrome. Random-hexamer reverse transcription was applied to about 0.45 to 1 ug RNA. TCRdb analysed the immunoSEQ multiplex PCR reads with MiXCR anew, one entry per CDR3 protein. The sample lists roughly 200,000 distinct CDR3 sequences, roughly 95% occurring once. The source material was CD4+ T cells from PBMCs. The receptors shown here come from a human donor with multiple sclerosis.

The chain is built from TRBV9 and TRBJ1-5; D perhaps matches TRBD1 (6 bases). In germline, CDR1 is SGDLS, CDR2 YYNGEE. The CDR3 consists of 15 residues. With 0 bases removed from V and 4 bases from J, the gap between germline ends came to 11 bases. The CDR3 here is CASSVDGQQNQPQHF. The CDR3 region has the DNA TGTGCCAGCAGCGTAGATGGACAGCAGAATCAGCCCCAGCATTTT.

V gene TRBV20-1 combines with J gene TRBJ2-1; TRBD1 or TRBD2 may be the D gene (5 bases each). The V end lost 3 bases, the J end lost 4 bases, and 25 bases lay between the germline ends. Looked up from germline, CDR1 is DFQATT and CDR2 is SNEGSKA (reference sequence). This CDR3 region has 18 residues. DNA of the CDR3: TGCAGTGCTAGTTGGTGGAAAACCGGGACCGAAGCTTACAATGAGCAGTTCTTC. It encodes CSASWWKTGTEAYNEQFF.

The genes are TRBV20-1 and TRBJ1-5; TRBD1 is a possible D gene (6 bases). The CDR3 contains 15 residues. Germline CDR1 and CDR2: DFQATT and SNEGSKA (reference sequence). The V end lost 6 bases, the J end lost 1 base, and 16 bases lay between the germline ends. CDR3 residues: CSAAPGHLSNQPQHF. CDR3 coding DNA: TGCAGTGCCGCCCCGGGACACCTAAGCAATCAGCCCCAGCATTTT.

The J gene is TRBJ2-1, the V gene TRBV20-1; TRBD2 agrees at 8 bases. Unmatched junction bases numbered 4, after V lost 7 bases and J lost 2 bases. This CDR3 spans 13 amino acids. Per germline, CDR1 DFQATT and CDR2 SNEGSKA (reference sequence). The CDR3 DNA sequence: TGCAGTGGACAGCGGGAGACCTACAATGAGCAGTTCTTC. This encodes CSGQRETYNEQFF.

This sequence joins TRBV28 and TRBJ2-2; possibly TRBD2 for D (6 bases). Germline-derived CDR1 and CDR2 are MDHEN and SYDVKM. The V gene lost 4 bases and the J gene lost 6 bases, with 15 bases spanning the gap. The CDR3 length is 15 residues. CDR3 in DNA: TGTGCCAGCAGTTCCGGGACTTCCCCCGCCGGGGAGCTGTTTTTT. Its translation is CASSSGTSPAGELFF.

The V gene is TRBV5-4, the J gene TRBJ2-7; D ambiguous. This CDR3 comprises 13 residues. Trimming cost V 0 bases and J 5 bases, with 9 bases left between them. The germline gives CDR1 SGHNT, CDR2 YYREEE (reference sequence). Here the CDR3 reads CASSLGPVDEQYF. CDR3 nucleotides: TGTGCCAGCAGCTTGGGACCTGTGGACGAGCAGTACTTC. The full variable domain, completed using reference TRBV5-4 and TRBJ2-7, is ETGVTQSPTHLIKTRGQQVTLRCSSQSGHNTVSWYQQALGQGPQFIFQYYREEENGRGNFPPRFSGLQFPNYSSELNVNALELDDSALYLCASSLGPVDEQYFGPGTRLTVT.

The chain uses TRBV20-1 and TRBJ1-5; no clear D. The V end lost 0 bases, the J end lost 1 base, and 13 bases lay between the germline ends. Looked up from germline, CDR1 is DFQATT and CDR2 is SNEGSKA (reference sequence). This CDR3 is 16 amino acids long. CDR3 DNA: TGCAGTGCTAGAGATTGGGCAGCTGGGAGCAATCAGCCCCAGCATTTT. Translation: CSARDWAAGSNQPQHF.

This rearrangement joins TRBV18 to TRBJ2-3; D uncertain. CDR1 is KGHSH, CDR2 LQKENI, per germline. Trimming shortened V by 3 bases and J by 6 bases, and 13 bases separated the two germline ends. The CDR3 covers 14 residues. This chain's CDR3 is CASSPASTWDTQYF. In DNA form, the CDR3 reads TGTGCCAGCTCACCTGCCAGTACGTGGGATACGCAGTATTTT.

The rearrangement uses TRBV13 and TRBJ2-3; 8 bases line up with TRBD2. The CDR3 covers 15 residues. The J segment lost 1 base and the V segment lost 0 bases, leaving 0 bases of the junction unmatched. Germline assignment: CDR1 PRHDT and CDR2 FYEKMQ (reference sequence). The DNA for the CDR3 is TGTGCCAGCAGCTTAGGAGCGGGGGGCACAGATACGCAGTATTTT. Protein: CASSLGAGGTDTQYF. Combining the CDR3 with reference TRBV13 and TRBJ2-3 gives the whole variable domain AAGVIQSPRHLIKEKRETATLKCYPIPRHDTVYWYQQGPGQDPQFLISFYEKMQSDKGSIPDRFSAQQFSDYHSELNMSSLELGDSALYFCASSLGAGGTDTQYFGPGTRLTVL.

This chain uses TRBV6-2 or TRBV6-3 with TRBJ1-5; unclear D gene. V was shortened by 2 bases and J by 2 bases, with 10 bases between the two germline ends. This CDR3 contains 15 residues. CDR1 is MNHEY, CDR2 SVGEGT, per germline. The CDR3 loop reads CASSYTRDGNQPQHF. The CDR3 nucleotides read TGTGCCAGCAGTTACACGCGGGATGGCAATCAGCCCCAGCATTTT.

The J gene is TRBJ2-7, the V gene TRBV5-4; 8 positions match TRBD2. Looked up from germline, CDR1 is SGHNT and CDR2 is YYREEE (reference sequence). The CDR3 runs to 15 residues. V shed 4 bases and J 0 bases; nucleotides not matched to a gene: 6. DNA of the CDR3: TGTGCCAGCAGCCGAGCGGGGGCCAACTCCTACGAGCAGTACTTC. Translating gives CASSRAGANSYEQYF.

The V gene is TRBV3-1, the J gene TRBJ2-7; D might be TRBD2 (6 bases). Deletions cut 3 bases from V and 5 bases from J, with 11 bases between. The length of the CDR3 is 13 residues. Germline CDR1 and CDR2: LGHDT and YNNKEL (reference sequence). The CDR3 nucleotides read TGTGCCAGCAGCCAGACTAGATTCCACGAGCAGTACTTC. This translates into CASSQTRFHEQYF.

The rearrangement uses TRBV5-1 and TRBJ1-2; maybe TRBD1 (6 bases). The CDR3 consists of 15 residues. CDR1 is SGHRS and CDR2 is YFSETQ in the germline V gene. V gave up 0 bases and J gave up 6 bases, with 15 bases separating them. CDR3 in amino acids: CASSLAGGTNHGYTF. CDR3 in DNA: TGCGCCAGCAGCTTGGCCGGAGGGACAAATCATGGCTACACCTTC.

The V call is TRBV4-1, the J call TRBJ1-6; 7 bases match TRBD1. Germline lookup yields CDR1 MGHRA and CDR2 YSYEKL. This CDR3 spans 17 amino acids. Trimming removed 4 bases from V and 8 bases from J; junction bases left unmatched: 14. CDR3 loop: CASSPSLGQALDSPLHF. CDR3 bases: TGCGCCAGCAGCCCCTCATTAGGACAGGCTCTCGATTCACCCCTCCACTTT.

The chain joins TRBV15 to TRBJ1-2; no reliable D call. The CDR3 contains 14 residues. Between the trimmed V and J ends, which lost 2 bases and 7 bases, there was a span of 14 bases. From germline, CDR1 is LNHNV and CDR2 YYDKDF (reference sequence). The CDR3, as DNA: TGTGCCACCAGCAGACCCAGCAGCAAGGGTGGCTACACCTTC. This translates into CATSRPSSKGGYTF. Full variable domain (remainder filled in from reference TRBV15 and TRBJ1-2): DAMVIQNPRYQVTQFGKPVTLSCSQTLNHNVMYWYQQKSSQAPKLLFHYYDKDFNNEADTPDNFQSRRPNTSFCFLDIRSPGLGDTAMYLCATSRPSSKGGYTFGSGTRLTVV.

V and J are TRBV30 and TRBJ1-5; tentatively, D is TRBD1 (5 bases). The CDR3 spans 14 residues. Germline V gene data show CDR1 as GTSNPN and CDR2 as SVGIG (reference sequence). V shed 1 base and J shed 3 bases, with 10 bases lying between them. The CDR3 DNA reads TGTGCCTGGAGTGGCGGGACTTCCAATCAGCCCCAGCATTTT. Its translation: CAWSGGTSNQPQHF.